This TCR delta chain was captured in a study of gamma-delta T cells after stem cell transplantation. TCRdb reprocessed the RT-PCR reads through CATT. The table lists around 6,700 delta-chain clones, 25% of them singletons. After removal of 1 base from V and 1 base from J, the junction contained 23 bases not matched to a gene. Germline assignment: CDR1 GEAIGNYY and CDR2 EKD. The CDR3 is 21 amino acids. The rearrangement joins TRDV2 to TRDJ1, with 7 nucleotides matching TRDD3. The receptor was derived from a human donor. It is not recorded whose cells these are; they may come from a transplant donor. The sample consisted of gamma-delta T cells. The CDR3 coding sequence is TGTGCCTGTGACACGTTTGCCATTTTTCCTGAGGACTGGGGATTCACCGATAAACTCATCTTT. It codes for CACDTFAIFPEDWGFTDKLIF.